One sample yielded the 27 T cell receptor beta chains listed below, sequenced in a study of shared clonotypes between healthy human individuals. Here immunoSEQ multiplex PCR was the method, and the copy in TCRdb shows in-frame clones only, minus some. The profile covers under 1,100,000 clones, with around 78% appearing a single time and under 0.8% taken by the ten largest. The sequencing input was memory CD4+ T cells from PBMCs. As for subset: CD45RA-negative fraction. These receptors were collected from a man between 18 and 29 years old in good health. Some clones in this sample may be carry-over from other donors' samples.

The V call is TRBV27, the J call TRBJ2-1, with 14 nucleotides matching TRBD2. The CDR3 is made up of 20 amino acids. J gave up 0 bases and V 5 bases, and 12 bases lay outside the gene matches. Per the germline V gene, CDR1 is MNHEY and CDR2 is SMNVEV (reference sequence). In DNA, the CDR3 is TGTGCCAGCAGTAACCCGGGACTAGCGGGAGCCGCCAGCTCCTACAATGAGCAGTTCTTC. Its protein product is CASSNPGLAGAASSYNEQFF.

This clone has a handful of counts. The rearrangement uses TRBV27 and TRBJ2-5, with D possibly TRBD1 on 6 matching bases. The CDR3 covers 13 residues. Germline CDR1 is MNHEY and CDR2 is SMNVEV (reference sequence). CDR3 in DNA: TGTTCTTCATGGCGGGCAGGGGTAGAGACCCAGTACTTC. Residues: CSSWRAGVETQYF.

The chain joins TRBV18 to TRBJ1-2, with TRBD1 identical over 7 bases. Germline V CDR1 and CDR2: KGHSH, LQKENI. J lost 5 bases, V lost 3 bases, and 12 bases had no gene match. This CDR3 is built from 16 residues. The CDR3 DNA reads TGTGCCAGCTCACCGACTCTTACCGGGACAGAGTATGGCTACACCTTC. As protein: CASSPTLTGTEYGYTF.

The gene calls are TRBV5-5 and TRBJ2-5; weak D call: TRBD1 (6 bases). Germline V lookup: CDR1 SGHKS, CDR2 YYEKEE (reference sequence). The CDR3 extends over 15 amino acids. The V and J ends lost 4 bases and 2 bases respectively, with 15 bases between them. The CDR3 region is CASSLTYREQETQYF. In DNA form, the CDR3 reads TGTGCCAGCAGCCTAACCTACAGGGAGCAAGAGACCCAGTACTTC.

The gene calls are TRBV6-5 and TRBJ1-5; D ambiguous. Trimming stripped 0 bases from V and 7 bases from J, with 13 bases between. CDR1 is MNHEY, CDR2 SVGAGI, per germline. CDR3 size: 15 residues. CDR3 sequence: CASSYSPLVGQPQHF. The DNA of the CDR3 is TGTGCCAGCAGTTACTCCCCACTGGTGGGGCAGCCCCAGCATTTT.

The V gene is TRBV5-4, the J gene TRBJ2-2; 9 bases agree with TRBD1. J gave up 4 bases and V 4 bases, and 8 bases lay outside the gene matches. The germline V gene has CDR1 SGHNT and CDR2 YYREEE (reference sequence). The CDR3 spans 16 residues. The CDR3 bases are TGTGCCAGCAGCGCTAGGACAGGGGTCGCCACCGGGGAGCTGTTTTTT. It encodes CASSARTGVATGELFF. The variable domain in full, with the rest retrieved from reference TRBV5-4 and TRBJ2-2, is ETGVTQSPTHLIKTRGQQVTLRCSSQSGHNTVSWYQQALGQGPQFIFQYYREEENGRGNFPPRFSGLQFPNYSSELNVNALELDDSALYLCASSARTGVATGELFFGEGSRLTVL.

The chain uses TRBV7-2 and TRBJ1-1; no definite D call. The germline gives CDR1 SGHTA, CDR2 FQGNSA. Trimming cost V 1 base and J 2 bases, with 8 bases left between them. The CDR3 totals 14 residues. The CDR3 sequence is CASSLGGINTEAFF. CDR3 DNA sequence: TGTGCCAGCAGCTTAGGTGGGATCAACACTGAAGCTTTCTTT.

The CDR3 loop is CASSAGLPSDTQYF. The CDR3 nucleotides read TGCGCCAGCAGCGCGGGACTCCCGTCTGATACGCAGTATTTT. The V and J genes are TRBV5-1 and TRBJ2-3, with D perhaps TRBD2 (6 bases). CDR3 size: 14 residues. Germline V gives CDR1 SGHRS, CDR2 YFSETQ. V was shortened by 4 bases and J by 6 bases, with 15 bases between the two germline ends.

This clone has only one observation. The J gene is TRBJ1-2, the V gene TRBV11-2; no firm D call. Germline lookup yields CDR1 SGHAT and CDR2 FQNNGV. With 0 bases removed from V and 4 bases from J, the gap between germline ends came to 15 bases. This CDR3 comprises 16 residues. CDR3 nucleotide sequence: TGTGCCAGCAGCTTAGATCCGGGATTGGATGGCTATGGCTACACCTTC. Translating it yields CASSLDPGLDGYGYTF.

The gene calls are TRBV28 and TRBJ1-5, with D perhaps TRBD1 (6 bases). Trimming removed 6 bases at V and 5 bases at J, with 14 bases between. This CDR3 region has 14 residues. The germline CDR1 and CDR2 sequences are MDHEN and SYDVKM. CDR3 sequence (DNA): TGTGCCAGCAGCCCACACGGGGGCCATCAGCCCCAGCATTTT. Translated, it gives CASSPHGGHQPQHF.

As DNA, the CDR3 is TGCGCCAGCAGCTTTGGAATTGAGGGAGATACGCAGTATTTT. It codes for CASSFGIEGDTQYF. The genes are TRBV5-1 and TRBJ2-3, with D perhaps TRBD2 (5 bases). Germline assignment: CDR1 SGHRS and CDR2 YFSETQ. V gave up 2 bases and J gave up 5 bases, with 12 bases separating them. This CDR3 has 14 amino acids.

This sequence joins TRBV7-8 and TRBJ2-1, with D perhaps matching TRBD2 (6 bases). Germline loops: CDR1 SGHVS, CDR2 FQNEAQ. The CDR3 has 14 residues. V was clipped by 6 bases and J by 10 bases, with 19 bases between them. The DNA for the CDR3 is TGTGCCAGCAGAACTAGCTCCTCAGAGGGGGAGCAGTTCTTC. This sequence encodes CASRTSSSEGEQFF.

CDR3 sequence: CAWKVGLAAQETQYF. As DNA, the CDR3 is TGTGCCTGGAAGGTTGGACTAGCGGCCCAAGAGACCCAGTACTTC. This chain uses TRBV30 with TRBJ2-5, with 10 bases that match TRBD2. V shed 4 bases, J shed 1 base, and the junction held 6 bases outside the gene matches. CDR1 GTSNPN and CDR2 SVGIG come from the germline V gene (reference sequence). CDR3 length equals 15 residues.

A few counts support this clone. The rearrangement links TRBV2 to TRBJ2-2, with 8 nucleotides matching TRBD2. Germline CDR1 is SNHLY and CDR2 is FYNNEI. V lost 6 bases and J lost 4; bases outside the gene matches: 10. The CDR3 is 16 amino acids. The CDR3 DNA reads as TGTGCCAGCAGGTCAACCGGGACTAGTGGCACCGGGGAGCTGTTTTTT. This sequence encodes CASRSTGTSGTGELFF.

The rearrangement links TRBV5-6 to TRBJ2-3; D gene ambiguous. The CDR3 loop spans 13 amino acids. Germline V gene data show CDR1 as SGHDT and CDR2 as YYEEEE. The V end was cut by 4 bases, the J end by 5 bases, with 11 bases between. Here the CDR3 DNA reads TGTGCCAGCAGCCTCCCCCTGGGAGATACGCAGTATTTT. It encodes CASSLPLGDTQYF.

A single count supports this clone. This likely traces to a read error, being one base from a far larger clone. The rearrangement links TRBV7-3 to TRBJ2-3; D could derive from TRBD1 or TRBD2 (5 bases each). The germline gives CDR1 SGHTA, CDR2 FQGTGA. This CDR3 contains 13 residues. Trimming stripped 3 bases from V and 2 bases from J, with 6 bases between. The CDR3 coding sequence is TGTGCCAGCAGCTTGGGGGTCACAGATACGCAGTATTTT. It specifies CASSLGVTDTQYF. The full variable domain, with the rest looked up from reference TRBV7-3 and TRBJ2-3, is GAGVSQTPSNKVTEKGKYVELRCDPISGHTALYWYRQSLGQGPEFLIYFQGTGAADDSGLPNDRFFAVRPEGSVSTLKIQRTERGDSAVYLCASSLGVTDTQYFGPGTRLTVL.

The rearrangement joins TRBV7-9 to TRBJ2-1; D is unclear. Germline V gene data show CDR1 as SEHNR and CDR2 as FQNEAQ (reference sequence). Trimming removed 1 base from V and 5 bases from J, with 6 bases in between. The CDR3 consists of 13 residues. The CDR3 sequence is CASSLDADNEQFF. DNA of the CDR3: TGTGCCAGCAGCTTAGACGCTGACAATGAGCAGTTCTTC.

This clone was observed once. The chain recombines TRBV18 with TRBJ1-1, with D hard to call. This CDR3 comprises 14 residues. Germline CDR1 KGHSH, CDR2 LQKENI. The ends were cut back, 1 base at V and 6 bases at J, with 12 bases in the middle. CDR3: CASSPLRAASEAFF. The CDR3 DNA reads TGTGCCAGCTCACCACTCCGGGCCGCCTCTGAAGCTTTCTTT.

The chain links TRBV28 to TRBJ2-7; 13 nucleotides agree with TRBD2. The CDR3 consists of 17 residues. The germline gives CDR1 MDHEN, CDR2 SYDVKM. V shed 5 bases and J 0 bases; nucleotides not matched to a gene: 7. CDR3 sequence reads: CASSMGLAGTYSYEQYF. The CDR3 DNA sequence: TGTGCCAGCAGTATGGGACTAGCGGGAACTTACTCCTACGAGCAGTACTTC.

This chain joins TRBV28 and TRBJ1-5, with TRBD1 matching 8 bases. V was pared by 6 bases and J by 6 bases, with 10 bases of the junction left unmatched. Germline lookup yields CDR1 MDHEN and CDR2 SYDVKM. The CDR3 extends over 15 amino acids. The CDR3 reads CASSPAQGAIQPQHF. The CDR3 DNA is TGTGCCAGCAGCCCCGCGCAGGGGGCTATTCAGCCCCAGCATTTT.

The DNA for the CDR3 is TGTGCCAGCAGTTCCCCGAGGAGAGCCTACTACGAGCAGTACTTC. This sequence encodes CASSSPRRAYYEQYF. This chain uses TRBV28 with TRBJ2-7, with no clear D. V was pared by 4 bases and J by 3 bases, with 16 bases between. Germline V gene lookup returns CDR1 MDHEN and CDR2 SYDVKM. CDR3 length: 15 amino acids.

The chain uses TRBV5-4 and TRBJ2-1; 12 bases map to TRBD2. In germline, CDR1 is SGHNT, CDR2 YYREEE (reference sequence). This CDR3 has 18 amino acids. The J segment lost 4 bases and the V segment lost 1 base, leaving 9 bases of the junction unmatched. The CDR3 DNA follows: TGTGCCAGCAGCTTGAACCTAGCGGGAGGGAGGGGTTACAATGAGCAGTTCTTC. It encodes CASSLNLAGGRGYNEQFF.

The chain recombines TRBV4-1 with TRBJ1-2; 7 bases fit TRBD1. The CDR3 has 15 amino acids. With V trimmed by 1 base and J by 5 bases, 7 bases remained unmatched. The germline gives CDR1 MGHRA, CDR2 YSYEKL. CDR3 region: CASSQGGTASYGYTF. CDR3 in DNA: TGCGCCAGCAGCCAAGGGGGGACAGCCAGTTATGGCTACACCTTC.

The chain combines TRBV10-3 with TRBJ2-5; D may be TRBD2 (6 bases). The germline gives CDR1 ENHRY, CDR2 SYGVKD. The CDR3 runs to 10 residues. The CDR3 DNA is TGTGCAACGGGGGAAGAGACCCAGTACTTC. The encoded protein is CATGEETQYF.

This chain connects TRBV5-6 to TRBJ1-2; D is unresolved. Germline lookup yields CDR1 SGHDT and CDR2 YYEEEE. This CDR3 region has 15 residues. The V end lost 1 base, the J end lost 5 bases, and 15 bases lay between the germline ends. CDR3 amino acids: CASSLTALVKYGYTF. The CDR3 nucleotides are TGTGCCAGCAGCTTGACAGCCTTAGTTAAGTATGGCTACACCTTC.

V gene TRBV19 combines with J gene TRBJ2-7; D possibly matches TRBD1 or TRBD2 (5 bases each). V gave up 2 bases and J gave up 3 bases, with 14 bases separating them. This CDR3 has 15 amino acids. Germline values: CDR1 LNHDA, CDR2 SQIVND (reference sequence). CDR3 protein: CASSIKIGDLYEQYF. CDR3 DNA sequence: TGTGCCAGTAGTATAAAAATCGGGGACCTCTACGAGCAGTACTTC.

This sequence joins TRBV5-8 and TRBJ2-2; D is possibly TRBD2 (6 bases). The ends were cut back, 7 bases at V and 2 bases at J, with 12 bases in the middle. The CDR3 has 14 residues. CDR1 is SGHTS and CDR2 is YDEGEE in the germline V gene. The CDR3 protein is CASLRESNTGELFF. The CDR3 DNA reads as TGTGCCAGCCTACGGGAGTCCAACACCGGGGAGCTGTTTTTT.